A single sample is the source of the 14 T cell receptor beta chains below, sequenced in a study of T-cell memory formation after mild COVID-19. TCRdb reprocessed the 5' RACE reads with MiXCR, giving one entry per CDR3 protein. The data show approximately 410,000 distinct CDR3 sequences, 20% to 30% seen once. Material for sequencing was PBMCs or a T cell subset sorted from them (not recorded which). The receptors stem from an adult woman who had mild COVID-19 (a few samples of this study predate the infection). Cell type and time point are not known.

This chain uses TRBV5-1 with TRBJ2-3; a possible D gene is TRBD2 (6 bases). V gave up 2 bases and J gave up 0 bases, with 10 bases separating them. The CDR3 loop spans 15 amino acids. Germline CDR1 is SGHRS and CDR2 is YFSETQ. CDR3 sequence (DNA): TGCGCCAGCAGCTTACTAGCAGCTAGCACAGATACGCAGTATTTT. It specifies CASSLLAASTDTQYF.

This chain connects TRBV29-1 to TRBJ2-7; weak D call: TRBD1 (5 bases). CDR1 and CDR2 from the germline V gene are SQVTM and ANQGSEA. Deletions cut 6 bases from V and 0 bases from J, with 9 bases between. CDR3 length equals 12 residues. DNA of the CDR3: TGCAGCGTGACAGTGAGCTCCTACGAGCAGTACTTC. Its protein product is CSVTVSSYEQYF.

This clonotype was counted a few times. The chain joins TRBV7-9 to TRBJ2-2; D remains unclear. V was trimmed by 5 bases and J by 6 bases, leaving 7 bases between them. The germline CDR1 and CDR2 sequences are SEHNR and FQNEAQ (reference sequence). The CDR3 runs to 12 residues. The CDR3 nucleotides are TGTGCCAGCAGCCAAAGTCCCGGGGAGCTGTTTTTT. This encodes CASSQSPGELFF.

The table lists this clonotype with a few counts. V and J are TRBV20-1 and TRBJ1-2; D is perhaps TRBD1 (6 bases). Per germline, CDR1 DFQATT and CDR2 SNEGSKA (reference sequence). Trimming pared 8 bases from V and 7 bases from J, leaving 14 bases between. This CDR3 contains 11 residues. DNA of the CDR3: TGCAGTTCCGGGGGCCGAACTGGCTACACCTTC. Translated, it gives CSSGGRTGYTF.

This chain connects TRBV7-9 to TRBJ1-1; D call uncertain. The length of the CDR3 is 13 residues. The V end lost 1 base, the J end lost 4 bases, and 7 bases lay between the germline ends. The V gene's germline CDR1 is SEHNR and CDR2 FQNEAQ (reference sequence). CDR3: CASSLVETTEAFF. The CDR3 region has the DNA TGTGCCAGCAGCTTAGTAGAGACCACTGAAGCTTTCTTT.

The CDR3 DNA reads as TGCAGCGTTGAAGACAGGGATGGGGCAGATACGCAGTATTTT. Its protein product is CSVEDRDGADTQYF. The chain links TRBV29-1 to TRBJ2-3; D may be TRBD1 (5 bases). CDR3 length: 14 residues. Looked up from germline, CDR1 is SQVTM and CDR2 is ANQGSEA. V was trimmed by 0 bases and J by 4 bases, leaving 11 bases between them.

The DNA for the CDR3 is TGCAGCGTTATACTAGCGGGGGGGCCGGAGACCCAGTACTTC. This codes for CSVILAGGPETQYF. V is TRBV29-1 and J is TRBJ2-5, with 13 nucleotides matching TRBD2. The CDR3 covers 14 residues. V gave up 5 bases and J gave up 5 bases; unmatched junction bases: 5. The germline CDR1 and CDR2 sequences are SQVTM and ANQGSEA.

This clonotype was counted a few times. This chain joins TRBV11-2 and TRBJ1-1, with D uncertain. The CDR3 has 12 residues. Trimming stripped 8 bases from V and 7 bases from J, with 14 bases between. Germline CDR1 and CDR2: SGHAT and FQNNGV. This chain's CDR3 is CASSPYSHEAFF. The CDR3, as DNA: TGTGCCAGCTCCCCTTACAGCCATGAAGCTTTCTTT.

This clonotype was seen a handful of times. The genes are TRBV29-1 and TRBJ1-5; TRBD1 matches 9 bases. Losses at the gene ends were 6 bases for V and 4 bases for J; bases not matched to a gene: 4. The CDR3 covers 13 residues. Germline-derived CDR1 and CDR2 are SQVTM and ANQGSEA. CDR3 in DNA: TGCAGCGTGTCCGGGACAGGGAATCAGCCCCAGCATTTT. Translating gives CSVSGTGNQPQHF.

This clonotype was detected once. The genes are TRBV4-1 and TRBJ2-3; D uncertain. In germline, CDR1 is MGHRA, CDR2 YSYEKL. Trimming shortened V by 1 base and J by 1 base, and 9 bases separated the two germline ends. This CDR3 contains 15 residues. The CDR3 DNA sequence: TGCGCCAGCAGCCAAGGACCCTTAGGCACAGATACGCAGTATTTT. Residues: CASSQGPLGTDTQYF.

The V gene is TRBV5-6, the J gene TRBJ2-1; no firm D call. Deletions cut 1 base from V and 7 bases from J, with 9 bases between. The CDR3 loop spans 13 amino acids. Germline lookup yields CDR1 SGHDT and CDR2 YYEEEE. The chain's CDR3 is CASSLRPQNEQFF. The CDR3 DNA follows: TGTGCCAGCAGCTTGCGACCCCAGAATGAGCAGTTCTTC.

The genes are TRBV10-3 and TRBJ2-7, with TRBD2 matching over 8 bases. Germline CDR1 is ENHRY and CDR2 is SYGVKD. This CDR3 contains 16 residues. V lost 4 bases to trimming and J lost 5 bases; unmatched junction nucleotides: 13. DNA for the CDR3: TGTGCCATCAGTGTTGGATTCCAAGCGGGAGAAAACGAGCAGTACTTC. Translated: CAISVGFQAGENEQYF.

This clonotype was counted between two and nine times. The gene calls are TRBV5-1 and TRBJ2-7; D may be TRBD1 or TRBD2 (6 bases each). The ends were cut back, 2 bases at V and 4 bases at J, with 16 bases in the middle. There are 15 residues in the CDR3. Germline V lookup: CDR1 SGHRS, CDR2 YFSETQ. CDR3 in DNA: TGCGCCAGCAGCTTAACAGGGACCGGAGGGTACGAGCAGTACTTC. Its translation is CASSLTGTGGYEQYF.

The table lists this clonotype with many counts. The V call is TRBV9, the J call TRBJ2-5; D is perhaps TRBD2 (6 bases). The V and J ends lost 0 bases and 1 base respectively, with 13 bases between them. The CDR3 runs to 16 residues. CDR1 and CDR2 from the germline V gene are SGDLS and YYNGEE. The CDR3 nucleotides read TGTGCCAGCAGCGTAGATGGTAGCGGCCCCCAAGAGACCCAGTACTTC. The encoded protein is CASSVDGSGPQETQYF. Combining the CDR3 with reference TRBV9 and TRBJ2-5 gives the whole variable domain DSGVTQTPKHLITATGQRVTLRCSPRSGDLSVYWYQQSLDQGLQFLIQYYNGEERAKGNILERFSAQQFPDLHSELNLSSLELGDSALYFCASSVDGSGPQETQYFGPGTRLLVL.